Ten or more counts support the clone carrying this TCR beta chain. As yet, its antigen is unknown. Construction of TCR beta libraries relied on iRepertoire HTBI primers and on Arm-PCR targeting CDR3 regions. MiXCR, run by TCRdb on the multiplex PCR reads, gives a single entry per CDR3 protein. The sample records 500,000 or so distinct CDR3 sequences, around 15% being singletons. Described time point: newly diagnosed GD, antithyroid drugs for less than 3 months. From PBMCs, RNA was extracted and then used to make the TCR library. The sample belongs to a study of regulatory T cells in long-lasting Graves disease. Study at large: Newly diagnosed Graves' patients had taken antithyroid drugs under 3 months. General study points: There were preferences for TRBV28, TRBJ1-2 and TRBJ2-5 in persistent disease.

CDR1 MDHEN and CDR2 SYDVKM come from the germline V gene. The CDR3 is made up of 16 amino acids. Trimming took off 3 bases at V and 1 base at J, with 15 bases between the two ends. The sample also formed part of further work on T cells in Graves' hyperthyroidism and ophthalmopathy. That report notes: The blood repertoire included most of the expanded thyroid clonotypes above 0.001.

This sequence originates from a woman aged 45-60 years with Graves disease. The material sequenced was peripheral blood mononuclear cells (PBMCs), taken at new diagnosis, from a patient treated with antithyroid drugs. The chain recombines TRBV28 with TRBJ2-5; D may be TRBD2 (5 bases). The CDR3 DNA reads TGTGCCAGCAGTTTCTCGGACTCCTACTTCCAAGAGACCCAGTACTTC. This encodes CASSFSDSYFQETQYF.